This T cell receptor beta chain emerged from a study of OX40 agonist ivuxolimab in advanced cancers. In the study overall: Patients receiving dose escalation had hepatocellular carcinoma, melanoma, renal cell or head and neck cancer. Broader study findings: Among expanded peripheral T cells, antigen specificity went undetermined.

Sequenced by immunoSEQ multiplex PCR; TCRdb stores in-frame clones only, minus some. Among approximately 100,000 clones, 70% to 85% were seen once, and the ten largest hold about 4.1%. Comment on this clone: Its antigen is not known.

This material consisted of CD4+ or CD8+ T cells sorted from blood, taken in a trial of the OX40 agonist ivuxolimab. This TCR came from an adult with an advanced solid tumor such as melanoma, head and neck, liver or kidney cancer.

The CDR3 coding sequence is TGTGCCAGCAGCTTGTACGGGGACCACAATGAGCAGTTCTTC. Translating gives CASSLYGDHNEQFF. The rearrangement uses TRBV5-4 and TRBJ2-1, with D perhaps assigned TRBD1 or TRBD2 (5 bases each). Between the trimmed V and J ends, which lost 1 base and 5 bases, there was a span of 10 bases. The CDR3 spans 14 residues. Germline loops: CDR1 SGHNT, CDR2 YYREEE (reference sequence).